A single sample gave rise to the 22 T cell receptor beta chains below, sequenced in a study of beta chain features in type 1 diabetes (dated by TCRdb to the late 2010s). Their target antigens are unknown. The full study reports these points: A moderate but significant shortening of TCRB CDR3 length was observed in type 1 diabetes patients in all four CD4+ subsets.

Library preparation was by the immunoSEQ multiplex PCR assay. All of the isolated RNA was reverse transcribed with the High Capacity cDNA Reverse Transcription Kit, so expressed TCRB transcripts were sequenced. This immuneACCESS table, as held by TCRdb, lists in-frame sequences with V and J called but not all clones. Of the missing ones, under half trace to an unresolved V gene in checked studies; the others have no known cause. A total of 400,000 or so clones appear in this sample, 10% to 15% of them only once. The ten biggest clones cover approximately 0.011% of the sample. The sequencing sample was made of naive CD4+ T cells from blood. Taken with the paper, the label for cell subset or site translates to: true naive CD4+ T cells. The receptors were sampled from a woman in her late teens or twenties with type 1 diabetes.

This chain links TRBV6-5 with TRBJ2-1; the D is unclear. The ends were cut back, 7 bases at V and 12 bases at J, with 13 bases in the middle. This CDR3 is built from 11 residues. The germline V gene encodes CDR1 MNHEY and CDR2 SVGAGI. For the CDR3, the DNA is TGTGCCAGCACCTCTCGGGTTCGGCAGTTCTTC. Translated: CASTSRVRQFF.

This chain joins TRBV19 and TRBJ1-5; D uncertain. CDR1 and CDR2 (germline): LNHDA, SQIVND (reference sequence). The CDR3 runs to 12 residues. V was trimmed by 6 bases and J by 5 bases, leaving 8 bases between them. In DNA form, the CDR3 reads TGTGCCAGTAGGGGCTACGATCAGCCCCAGCATTTT. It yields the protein CASRGYDQPQHF. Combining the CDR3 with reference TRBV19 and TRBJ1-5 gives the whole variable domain DGGITQSPKYLFRKEGQNVTLSCEQNLNHDAMYWYRQDPGQGLRLIYYSQIVNDFQKGDIAEGYSVSREKKESFPLTVTSAQKNPTAFYLCASRGYDQPQHFGDGTRLSIL.

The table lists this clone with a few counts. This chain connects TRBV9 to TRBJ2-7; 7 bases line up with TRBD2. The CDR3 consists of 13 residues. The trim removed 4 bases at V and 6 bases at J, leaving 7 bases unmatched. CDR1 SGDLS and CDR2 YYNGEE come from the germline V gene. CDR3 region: CASSPGLDAEQYF. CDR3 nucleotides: TGTGCCAGCAGCCCAGGACTAGATGCCGAGCAGTACTTC.

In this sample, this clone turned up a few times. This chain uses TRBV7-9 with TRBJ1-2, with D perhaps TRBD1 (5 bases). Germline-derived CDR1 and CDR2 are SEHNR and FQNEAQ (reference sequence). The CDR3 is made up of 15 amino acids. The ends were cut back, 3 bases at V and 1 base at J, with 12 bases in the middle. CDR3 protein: CASSLGLGDNYGYTF. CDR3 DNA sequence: TGTGCCAGCAGCTTGGGGTTAGGGGATAACTATGGCTACACCTTC.

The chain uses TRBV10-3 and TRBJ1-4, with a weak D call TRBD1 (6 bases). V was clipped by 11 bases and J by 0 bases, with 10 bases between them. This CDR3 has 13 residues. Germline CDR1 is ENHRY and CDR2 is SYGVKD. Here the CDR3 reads CAVQGSTNEKLFF. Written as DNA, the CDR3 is TGTGCCGTCCAGGGGTCAACTAATGAAAAACTGTTTTTT.

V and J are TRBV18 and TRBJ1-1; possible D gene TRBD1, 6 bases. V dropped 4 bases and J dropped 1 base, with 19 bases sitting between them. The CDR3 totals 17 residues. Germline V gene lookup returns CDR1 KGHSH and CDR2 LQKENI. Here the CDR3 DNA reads TGTGCCAGCTCACAAGTCGGGACACAATTTGGGAACACTGAAGCTTTCTTT. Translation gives CASSQVGTQFGNTEAFF.

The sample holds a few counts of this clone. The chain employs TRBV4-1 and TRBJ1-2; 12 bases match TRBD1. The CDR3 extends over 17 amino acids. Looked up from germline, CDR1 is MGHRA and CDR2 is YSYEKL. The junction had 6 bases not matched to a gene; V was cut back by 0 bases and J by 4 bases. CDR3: CASSQDGTGGWRYGYTF. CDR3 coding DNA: TGCGCCAGCAGCCAAGACGGGACAGGGGGCTGGCGCTATGGCTACACCTTC.

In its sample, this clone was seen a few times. The CDR3 nucleotides read TGCGCCAGCAGCTTCGCCGGGACAGGAGACTACAATGAGCAGTTCTTC. It specifies CASSFAGTGDYNEQFF. The chain links TRBV5-1 to TRBJ2-1; TRBD1 matches 8 bases. In germline, CDR1 is SGHRS, CDR2 YFSETQ. V was pared by 2 bases and J by 3 bases, with 7 bases of the junction left unmatched. This CDR3 comprises 16 residues.

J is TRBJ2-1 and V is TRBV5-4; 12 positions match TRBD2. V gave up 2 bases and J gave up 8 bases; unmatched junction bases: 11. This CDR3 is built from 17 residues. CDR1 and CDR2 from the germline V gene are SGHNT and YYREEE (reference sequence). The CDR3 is CASSLMASGRAAHEQFF. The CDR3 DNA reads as TGTGCCAGCAGCTTAATGGCTAGCGGGAGGGCCGCCCATGAGCAGTTCTTC.

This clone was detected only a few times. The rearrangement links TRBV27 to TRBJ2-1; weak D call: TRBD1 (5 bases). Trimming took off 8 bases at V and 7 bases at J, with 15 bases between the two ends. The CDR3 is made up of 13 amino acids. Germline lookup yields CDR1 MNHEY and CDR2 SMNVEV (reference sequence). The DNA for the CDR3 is TGTGCCAGCCGATCTCCCAGGGCTAATGAGCAGTTCTTC. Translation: CASRSPRANEQFF.

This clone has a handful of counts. The CDR3 bases are TGTGCCAGCAGAGGGACAGGGGTGGGCGCAGATACGCAGTATTTT. Translation: CASRGTGVGADTQYF. This chain connects TRBV2 to TRBJ2-3, with TRBD1 identical over 10 bases. This CDR3 is built from 15 residues. The junction had 7 bases not matched to a gene; V was cut back by 6 bases and J by 4 bases. Germline values: CDR1 SNHLY, CDR2 FYNNEI.

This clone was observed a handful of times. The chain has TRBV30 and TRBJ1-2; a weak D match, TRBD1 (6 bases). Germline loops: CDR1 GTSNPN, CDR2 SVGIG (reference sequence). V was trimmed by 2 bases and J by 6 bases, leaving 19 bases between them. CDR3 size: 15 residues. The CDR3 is CAWSPGVLLKDGYTF. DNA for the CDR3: TGTGCCTGGAGTCCAGGGGTCCTGTTGAAGGATGGCTACACCTTC. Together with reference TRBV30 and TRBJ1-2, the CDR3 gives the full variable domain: SQTIHQWPATLVQPVGSPLSLECTVEGTSNPNLYWYRQAAGRGLQLLFYSVGIGQISSEVPQNLSASRPQDRQFILSSKKLLLSDSGFYLCAWSPGVLLKDGYTFGSGTRLTVV.

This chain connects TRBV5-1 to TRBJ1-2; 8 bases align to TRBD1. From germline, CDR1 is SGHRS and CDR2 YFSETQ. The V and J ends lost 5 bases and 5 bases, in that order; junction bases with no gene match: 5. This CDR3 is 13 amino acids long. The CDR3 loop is CASSPRTGYGYTF. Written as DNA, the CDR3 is TGCGCCAGCAGTCCCCGGACAGGGTATGGCTACACCTTC. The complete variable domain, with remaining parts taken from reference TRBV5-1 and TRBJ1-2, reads KAGVTQTPRYLIKTRGQQVTLSCSPISGHRSVSWYQQTPGQGLQFLFEYFSETQRNKGNFPGRFSGRQFSNSRSEMNVSTLELGDSALYLCASSPRTGYGYTFGSGTRLTVV.

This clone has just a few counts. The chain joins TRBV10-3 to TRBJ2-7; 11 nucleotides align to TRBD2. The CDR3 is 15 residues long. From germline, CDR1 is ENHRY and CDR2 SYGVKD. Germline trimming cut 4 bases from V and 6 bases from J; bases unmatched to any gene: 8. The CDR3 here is CAISGQLAGEGEQYF. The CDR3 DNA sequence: TGTGCCATCAGTGGGCAACTAGCGGGAGAAGGCGAGCAGTACTTC.

The CDR3 loop is CASSVGTSGKYEQYF. For the CDR3, the DNA is TGCGCCAGCAGCGTTGGGACTAGCGGGAAATACGAGCAGTACTTC. The chain uses TRBV23-1 and TRBJ2-7, with TRBD2 matching over 13 bases. TRBV23-1 is an ORF, and what it does is uncertain. V shed 6 bases, J shed 4 bases, and the junction held 6 bases outside the gene matches. CDR3 length: 15 residues.

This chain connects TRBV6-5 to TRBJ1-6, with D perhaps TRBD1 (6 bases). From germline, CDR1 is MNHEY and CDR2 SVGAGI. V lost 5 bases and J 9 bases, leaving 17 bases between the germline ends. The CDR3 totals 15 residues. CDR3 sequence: CASSSSWTEGSPLHF. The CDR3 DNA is TGTGCCAGCAGTAGCTCTTGGACAGAAGGTTCACCCCTCCACTTT.

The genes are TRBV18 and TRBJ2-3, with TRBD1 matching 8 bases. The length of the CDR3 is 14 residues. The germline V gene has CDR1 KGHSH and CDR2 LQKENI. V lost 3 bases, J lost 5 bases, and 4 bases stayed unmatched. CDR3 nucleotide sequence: TGTGCCAGCTCACCCGGACAGGGTCTAGATACGCAGTATTTT. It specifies CASSPGQGLDTQYF.

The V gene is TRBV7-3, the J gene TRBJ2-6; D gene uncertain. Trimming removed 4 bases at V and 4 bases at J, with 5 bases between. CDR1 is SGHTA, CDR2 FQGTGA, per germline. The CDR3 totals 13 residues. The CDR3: CASSSRGANVLTF. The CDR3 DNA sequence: TGTGCCAGCAGCTCCAGGGGGGCCAACGTCCTGACTTTC.

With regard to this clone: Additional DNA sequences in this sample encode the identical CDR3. The CDR3 bases are TGTGCCAGCAGCTACCGGGATCAGCCCCAGCATTTT. Protein sequence: CASSYRDQPQHF. This chain joins TRBV7-2 and TRBJ1-5, with D unclear. The germline V gene has CDR1 SGHTA and CDR2 FQGNSA. V was clipped by 4 bases and J by 5 bases, with 6 bases between them. The CDR3 is 12 amino acids. Combining the CDR3 with reference TRBV7-2 and TRBJ1-5 gives the whole variable domain GAGVSQSPSNKVTEKGKDVELRCDPISGHTALYWYRQSLGQGLEFLIYFQGNSAPDKSGLPSDRFSAERTGGSVSTLTIQRTQQEDSAVYLCASSYRDQPQHFGDGTRLSIL.

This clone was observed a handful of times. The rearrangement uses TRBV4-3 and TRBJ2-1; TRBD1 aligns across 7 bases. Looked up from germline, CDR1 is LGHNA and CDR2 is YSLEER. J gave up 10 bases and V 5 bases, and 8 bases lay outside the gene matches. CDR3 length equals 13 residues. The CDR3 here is CASSKSQGLEQFF. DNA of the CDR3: TGCGCCAGCAGCAAATCACAGGGGCTAGAGCAGTTCTTC.

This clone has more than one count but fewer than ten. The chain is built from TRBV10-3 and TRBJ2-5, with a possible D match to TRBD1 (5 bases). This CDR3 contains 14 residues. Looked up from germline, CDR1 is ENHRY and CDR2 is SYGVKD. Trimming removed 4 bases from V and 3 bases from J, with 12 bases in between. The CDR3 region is CAISGTTGEETQYF. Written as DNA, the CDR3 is TGTGCCATCAGTGGGACAACCGGAGAAGAGACCCAGTACTTC.

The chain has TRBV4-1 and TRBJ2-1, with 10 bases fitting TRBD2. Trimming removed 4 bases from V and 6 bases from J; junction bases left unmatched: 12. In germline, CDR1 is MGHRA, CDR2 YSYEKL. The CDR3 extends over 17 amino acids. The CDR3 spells CASSLEPGLATANEQFF. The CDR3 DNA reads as TGCGCCAGCAGCCTAGAACCGGGACTAGCGACCGCCAATGAGCAGTTCTTC.